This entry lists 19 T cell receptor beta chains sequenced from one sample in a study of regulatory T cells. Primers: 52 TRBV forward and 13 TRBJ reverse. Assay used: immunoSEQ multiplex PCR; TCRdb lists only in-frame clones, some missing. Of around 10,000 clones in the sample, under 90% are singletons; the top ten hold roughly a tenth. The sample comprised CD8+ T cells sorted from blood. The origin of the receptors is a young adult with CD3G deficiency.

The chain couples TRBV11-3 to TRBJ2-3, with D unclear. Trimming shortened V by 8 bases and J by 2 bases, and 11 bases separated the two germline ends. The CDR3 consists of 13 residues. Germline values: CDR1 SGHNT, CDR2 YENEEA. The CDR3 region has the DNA TGTGCCAGCGCCAATGAAGTCACAGATACGCAGTATTTT. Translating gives CASANEVTDTQYF.

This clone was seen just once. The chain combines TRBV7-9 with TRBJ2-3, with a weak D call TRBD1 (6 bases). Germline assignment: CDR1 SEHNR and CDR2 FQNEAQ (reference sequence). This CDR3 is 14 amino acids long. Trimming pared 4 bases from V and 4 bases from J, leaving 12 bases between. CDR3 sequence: CASSSKGVADTQYF. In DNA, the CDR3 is TGTGCCAGCAGCTCGAAGGGGGTCGCAGATACGCAGTATTTT. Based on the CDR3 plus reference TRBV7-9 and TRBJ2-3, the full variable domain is DTGVSQNPRHKITKRGQNVTFRCDPISEHNRLYWYRQTLGQGPEFLTYFQNEAQLEKSRLLSDRFSAERPKGSFSTLEIQRTEQGDSAMYLCASSSKGVADTQYFGPGTRLTVL.

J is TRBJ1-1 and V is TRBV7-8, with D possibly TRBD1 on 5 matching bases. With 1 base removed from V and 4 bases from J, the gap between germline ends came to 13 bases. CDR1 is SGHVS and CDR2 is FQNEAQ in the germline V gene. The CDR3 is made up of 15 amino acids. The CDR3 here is CASSLEVGRGTEAFF. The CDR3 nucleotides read TGTGCCAGCAGCTTAGAGGTGGGACGAGGCACTGAAGCTTTCTTT. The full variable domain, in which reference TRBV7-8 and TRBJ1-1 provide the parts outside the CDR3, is GAGVSQSPRYKVAKRGQDVALRCDPISGHVSLFWYQQALGQGPEFLTYFQNEAQLDKSGLPSDRFFAERPEGSVSTLKIQRTQQEDSAVYLCASSLEVGRGTEAFFGQGTRLTVV.

The CDR3 here is CASSSPPGGRDNEQFF. The DNA of the CDR3 is TGTGCCAGCAGCTCCCCTCCTGGCGGGAGGGACAATGAGCAGTTCTTC. The J gene is TRBJ2-1, the V gene TRBV7-8; 9 bases are a match to TRBD2. This CDR3 region has 16 residues. The ends lost 4 bases at V and 5 bases at J; junction bases unmatched: 9. Germline loops: CDR1 SGHVS, CDR2 FQNEAQ.

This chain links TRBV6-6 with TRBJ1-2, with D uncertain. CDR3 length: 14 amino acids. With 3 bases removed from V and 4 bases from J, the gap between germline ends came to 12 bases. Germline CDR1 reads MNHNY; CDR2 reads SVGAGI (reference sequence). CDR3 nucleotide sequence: TGTGCCAGCAGTTATGAAATCGTGGGCTATGGCTACACCTTC. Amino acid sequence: CASSYEIVGYGYTF.

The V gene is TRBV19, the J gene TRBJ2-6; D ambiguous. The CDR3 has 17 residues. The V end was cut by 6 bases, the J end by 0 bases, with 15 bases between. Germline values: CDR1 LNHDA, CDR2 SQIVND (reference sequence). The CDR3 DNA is TGTGCCAGTAGGGGGAAAAAGTCCCACTCTGGGGCCAACGTCCTGACTTTC. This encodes CASRGKKSHSGANVLTF.

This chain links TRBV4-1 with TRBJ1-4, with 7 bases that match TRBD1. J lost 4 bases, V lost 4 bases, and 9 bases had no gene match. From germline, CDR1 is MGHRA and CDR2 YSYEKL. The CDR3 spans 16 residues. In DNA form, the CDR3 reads TGCGCCAGCAGCCCGAGTCCGGGACAGTTTAATGAAAAACTGTTTTTT. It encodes CASSPSPGQFNEKLFF.

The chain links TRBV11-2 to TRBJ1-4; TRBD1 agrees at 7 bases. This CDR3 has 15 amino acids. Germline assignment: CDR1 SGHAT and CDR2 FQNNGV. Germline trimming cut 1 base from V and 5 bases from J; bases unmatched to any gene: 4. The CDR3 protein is CASSLAGTANEKLFF. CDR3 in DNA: TGTGCCAGCAGCTTAGCCGGGACAGCGAATGAAAAACTGTTTTTT.

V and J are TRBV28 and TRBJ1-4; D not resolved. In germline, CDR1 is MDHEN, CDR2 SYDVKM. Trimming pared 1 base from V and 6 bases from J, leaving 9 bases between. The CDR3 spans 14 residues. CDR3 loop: CASSLSGDHEKLFF. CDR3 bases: TGTGCCAGCAGTTTATCCGGGGATCATGAAAAACTGTTTTTT. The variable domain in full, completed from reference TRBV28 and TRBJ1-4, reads DVKVTQSSRYLVKRTGEKVFLECVQDMDHENMFWYRQDPGLGLRLIYFSYDVKMKEKGDIPEGYSVSREKKERFSLILESASTNQTSMYLCASSLSGDHEKLFFGSGTQLSVL.

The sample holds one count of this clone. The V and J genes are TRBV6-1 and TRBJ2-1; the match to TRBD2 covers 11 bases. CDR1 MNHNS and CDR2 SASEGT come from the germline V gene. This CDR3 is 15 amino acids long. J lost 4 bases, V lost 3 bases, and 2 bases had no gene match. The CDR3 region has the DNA TGTGCCAGCAGTGACGGGACTAGCGGATACAATGAGCAGTTCTTC. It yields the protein CASSDGTSGYNEQFF.

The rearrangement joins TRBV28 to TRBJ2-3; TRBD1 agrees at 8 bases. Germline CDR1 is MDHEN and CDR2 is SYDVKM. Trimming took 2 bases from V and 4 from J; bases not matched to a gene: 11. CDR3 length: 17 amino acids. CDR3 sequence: CASSLEYAGGASDTQYF. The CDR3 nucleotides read TGTGCCAGCAGTTTAGAGTACGCAGGGGGCGCTTCAGATACGCAGTATTTT. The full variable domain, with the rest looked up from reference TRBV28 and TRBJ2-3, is DVKVTQSSRYLVKRTGEKVFLECVQDMDHENMFWYRQDPGLGLRLIYFSYDVKMKEKGDIPEGYSVSREKKERFSLILESASTNQTSMYLCASSLEYAGGASDTQYFGPGTRLTVL.

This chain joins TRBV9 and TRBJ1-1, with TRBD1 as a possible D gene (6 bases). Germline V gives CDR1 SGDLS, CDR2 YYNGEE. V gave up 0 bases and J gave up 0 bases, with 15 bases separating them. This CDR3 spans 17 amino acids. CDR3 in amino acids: CASSVEERRGVNTEAFF. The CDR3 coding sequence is TGTGCCAGCAGCGTAGAGGAGAGGAGGGGGGTGAACACTGAAGCTTTCTTT. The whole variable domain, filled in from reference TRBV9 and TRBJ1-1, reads DSGVTQTPKHLITATGQRVTLRCSPRSGDLSVYWYQQSLDQGLQFLIQYYNGEERAKGNILERFSAQQFPDLHSELNLSSLELGDSALYFCASSVEERRGVNTEAFFGQGTRLTVV.

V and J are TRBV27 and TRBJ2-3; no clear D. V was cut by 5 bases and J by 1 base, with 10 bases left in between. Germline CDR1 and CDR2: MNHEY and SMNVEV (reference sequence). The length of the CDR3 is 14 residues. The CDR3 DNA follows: TGTGCCAGCAGTCAGGTCGGAGGCACAGATACGCAGTATTTT. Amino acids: CASSQVGGTDTQYF.

CDR3 coding DNA: TGTGCCAGCAGAACGGGGGGTAGAAAACTGTTTTTT. Translation: CASRTGGRKLFF. The rearrangement links TRBV6-6 to TRBJ1-4; a possible D gene is TRBD1 (5 bases). The V gene lost 6 bases and the J gene lost 10 bases, with 12 bases spanning the gap. Germline V CDR1 and CDR2: MNHNY, SVGAGI (reference sequence). CDR3 length: 12 residues.

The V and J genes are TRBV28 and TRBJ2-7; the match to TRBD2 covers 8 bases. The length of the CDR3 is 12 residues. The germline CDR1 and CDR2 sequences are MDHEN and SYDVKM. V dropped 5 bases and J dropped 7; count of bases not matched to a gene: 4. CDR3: CASSTSGIEQYF. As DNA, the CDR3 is TGTGCCAGCAGTACTAGCGGCATAGAGCAGTACTTC.

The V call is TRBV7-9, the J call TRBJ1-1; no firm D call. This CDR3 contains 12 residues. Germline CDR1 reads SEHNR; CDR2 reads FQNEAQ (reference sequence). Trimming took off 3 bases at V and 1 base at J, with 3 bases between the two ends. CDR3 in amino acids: CASSLENTEAFF. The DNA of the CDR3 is TGTGCCAGCAGCTTGGAGAACACTGAAGCTTTCTTT.

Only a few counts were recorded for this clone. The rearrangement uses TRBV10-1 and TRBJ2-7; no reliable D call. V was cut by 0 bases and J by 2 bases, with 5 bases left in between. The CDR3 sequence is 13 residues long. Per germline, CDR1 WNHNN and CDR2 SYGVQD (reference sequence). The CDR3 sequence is CASSESRTYEQYF. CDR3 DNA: TGCGCCAGCAGTGAGTCTAGGACCTACGAGCAGTACTTC.

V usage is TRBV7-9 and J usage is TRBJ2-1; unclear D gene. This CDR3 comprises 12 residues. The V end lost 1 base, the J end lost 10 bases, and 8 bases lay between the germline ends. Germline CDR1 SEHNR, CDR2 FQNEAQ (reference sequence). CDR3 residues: CASSLEGREQFF. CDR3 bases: TGTGCCAGCAGCTTAGAAGGGCGGGAGCAGTTCTTC.

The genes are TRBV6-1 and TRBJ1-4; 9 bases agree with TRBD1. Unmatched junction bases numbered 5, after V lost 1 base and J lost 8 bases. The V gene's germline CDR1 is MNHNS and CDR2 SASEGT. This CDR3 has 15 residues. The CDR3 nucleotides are TGTGCCAGCAGTGAAGGGGGACAGGGCGAAGAAAAACTGTTTTTT. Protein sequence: CASSEGGQGEEKLFF.